These 32 T cell receptor beta chains came from one sample sequenced in a study of molecular identifiers for immune sequencing clone quantification. TCRdb used MiXCR to reprocess the PCR reads, holding one entry per CDR3 protein. This table holds 350,000 or so distinct CDR3 sequences, 20% to 25% found once. Sequencing was carried out using naive CD8+ T cells from blood, with Jurkat cell RNA spiked in. Indicated subset: FACS-sorted CD8+CD4-CCR7+CD45RA+ naive T cells. These receptors originate from a human donor in good health. Some libraries in this study had Jurkat cell RNA spiked in.

This clonotype was observed a handful of times. V gene TRBV20-1 combines with J gene TRBJ2-7; 7 positions match TRBD2. V lost 1 base, J lost 2 bases, and 5 bases stayed unmatched. The CDR3 is made up of 14 amino acids. Germline V gives CDR1 DFQATT, CDR2 SNEGSKA (reference sequence). The CDR3: CSARVPAGTYEQYF. The CDR3 DNA follows: TGCAGTGCTAGAGTTCCAGCGGGGACCTACGAGCAGTACTTC.

This clonotype was counted a few times. The rearrangement uses TRBV4-3 and TRBJ2-1, with 12 bases matching TRBD2. V shed 0 bases, J shed 7 bases, and the junction held 4 bases outside the gene matches. The CDR3 has 16 residues. The germline CDR1 and CDR2 sequences are LGHNA and YSLEER. The chain's CDR3 is CASSQEGLAGQNEQFF. The CDR3 bases are TGCGCCAGCAGCCAAGAAGGACTAGCGGGACAGAATGAGCAGTTCTTC.

This clonotype was counted many times. The gene calls are TRBV9 and TRBJ2-3; D call uncertain. Germline V gene lookup returns CDR1 SGDLS and CDR2 YYNGEE. V was shortened by 0 bases and J by 4 bases, with 3 bases between the two germline ends. The CDR3 runs 12 residues. The DNA for the CDR3 is TGTGCCAGCAGCGTAGAAGCAGATACGCAGTATTTT. Protein product: CASSVEADTQYF. Full variable domain (rest looked up from reference TRBV9 and TRBJ2-3): DSGVTQTPKHLITATGQRVTLRCSPRSGDLSVYWYQQSLDQGLQFLIQYYNGEERAKGNILERFSAQQFPDLHSELNLSSLELGDSALYFCASSVEADTQYFGPGTRLTVL.

This clonotype appeared a few times. The chain joins TRBV10-3 to TRBJ1-1; D is unresolved. The CDR3 totals 14 residues. V was pared by 4 bases and J by 3 bases, with 12 bases between. Looked up from germline, CDR1 is ENHRY and CDR2 is SYGVKD. The CDR3 sequence is CAISVRKEDTEAFF. As DNA, the CDR3 is TGTGCCATCAGTGTGAGAAAGGAGGACACTGAAGCTTTCTTT.

The J gene is TRBJ2-7, the V gene TRBV30; D remains unclear. Between the trimmed V and J ends, which lost 2 bases and 1 base, there was a span of 3 bases. The V gene's germline CDR1 is GTSNPN and CDR2 SVGIG (reference sequence). CDR3 length: 11 amino acids. The CDR3 reads CAWSWSYEQYF. In nucleotides, the CDR3 is TGTGCCTGGAGTTGGTCCTACGAGCAGTACTTC.

This clonotype was seen repeatedly, ten times or more. The V call is TRBV29-1, the J call TRBJ1-1, with unresolved D. CDR1 is SQVTM, CDR2 ANQGSEA, per germline. Trimming cost V 5 bases and J 1 base, with 8 bases left between them. The CDR3 is made up of 12 amino acids. CDR3 sequence reads: CSVRRENTEAFF. CDR3 coding DNA: TGCAGCGTTCGGAGGGAGAACACTGAAGCTTTCTTT.

This clonotype was observed at least ten times. The chain uses TRBV5-1 and TRBJ2-6; tentative D call: TRBD1 (6 bases). Trimming took off 7 bases at V and 3 bases at J, with 20 bases between the two ends. The CDR3 is made up of 17 amino acids. Germline CDR1 and CDR2: SGHRS and YFSETQ. The CDR3 reads CASRQDRALSGANVLTF. As DNA, the CDR3 is TGCGCCAGCCGACAGGACCGCGCTCTGAGTGGGGCCAACGTCCTGACTTTC.

On this clonotype: Just one base apart from a much larger clone, this may be a read error. The V call is TRBV7-3, the J call TRBJ1-1; a weak D match, TRBD1 (5 bases). Per germline, CDR1 SGHTA and CDR2 FQGTGA. This CDR3 contains 15 residues. The V end was cut by 1 base, the J end by 10 bases, with 19 bases between. CDR3 in DNA: TGTGCCAGCAGCTTAATGGGTTCCGGGCAGGGTGTAGCTTTCTTT. Amino acids: CASSLMGSGQGVAFF.

The chain employs TRBV5-4 and TRBJ2-6; TRBD1 is a possible D gene (6 bases). Germline V lookup: CDR1 SGHNT, CDR2 YYREEE (reference sequence). Trimming left V 4 bases short and J 3 bases short, with 17 bases between. The CDR3 sequence is 17 residues long. CDR3 nucleotides: TGTGCCAGCAGCGTGAGGACAGAAATCAATGGGGCCAACGTCCTGACTTTC. Translated, it gives CASSVRTEINGANVLTF.

As for this clonotype: A clone one base away is much larger, so this may be a read error. This sequence joins TRBV5-1 and TRBJ2-3; perhaps TRBD2 as D (5 bases). CDR1 and CDR2 (germline): SGHRS, YFSETQ. This CDR3 is 14 amino acids long. Trimming pared 2 bases from V and 6 bases from J, leaving 13 bases between. In DNA form, the CDR3 reads TGCGCCAGCAGCTTTATGTCAATAGCGGATACGCAGTATTTT. Amino acid sequence: CASSFMSIADTQYF.

The chain uses TRBV12-3 or TRBV12-4 and TRBJ1-1; the D gene is possibly TRBD1 (5 bases). CDR3 length: 12 residues. The germline V and J ends were trimmed by 5 bases and 7 bases, with 11 bases remaining between them. DNA for the CDR3: TGTGCCAGCAGTGGGCTGGGGGTTGAAGCTTTCTTT. Encoded protein: CASSGLGVEAFF.

This clonotype was recorded only once. One base away lies a much larger clone, so this may be a sequencing read error. This chain joins TRBV29-1 and TRBJ2-1, with D possibly matching TRBD2 (5 bases). Germline V gene lookup returns CDR1 SQVTM and CDR2 ANQGSEA. This CDR3 contains 12 residues. The CDR3 loop is CSVEGARDERFF. DNA for the CDR3: TGCAGCGTTGAGGGAGCCCGCGATGAGCGGTTCTTC.

This clonotype has ten or more counts. V gene TRBV20-1 combines with J gene TRBJ2-7; D might be TRBD2 (5 bases). This CDR3 is built from 14 residues. V lost 5 bases, J lost 7 bases, and 21 bases lay in between. In germline, CDR1 is DFQATT, CDR2 SNEGSKA (reference sequence). The DNA of the CDR3 is TGCAGTGCTCCCCCTCTCTCGGGGTCGGGTGAGCAGTACTTC. This sequence encodes CSAPPLSGSGEQYF.

In this sample, this clonotype turned up many times. The chain uses TRBV7-3 and TRBJ2-5; 10 bases map to TRBD1. The germline V gene encodes CDR1 SGHTA and CDR2 FQGTGA. The CDR3 is 15 residues long. Unmatched junction bases numbered 9, after V lost 5 bases and J lost 6 bases. Here the CDR3 DNA reads TGTGCCAGCAGCCCCGGGACAGGGGTAATGAAGACCCAGTACTTC. It translates to CASSPGTGVMKTQYF. Full variable domain (remainder filled in from reference TRBV7-3 and TRBJ2-5): GAGVSQTPSNKVTEKGKYVELRCDPISGHTALYWYRQSLGQGPEFLIYFQGTGAADDSGLPNDRFFAVRPEGSVSTLKIQRTERGDSAVYLCASSPGTGVMKTQYFGPGTRLLVL.

This clonotype was detected many times. J is TRBJ1-1 and V is TRBV7-9, with 7 bases lining up with TRBD1. Germline V gene data show CDR1 as SEHNR and CDR2 as FQNEAQ (reference sequence). Losses at the gene ends were 6 bases for V and 0 bases for J; bases not matched to a gene: 4. This CDR3 comprises 14 residues. Here the CDR3 reads CASRLDRMNTEAFF. CDR3 nucleotides: TGTGCCAGCAGACTGGACAGGATGAACACTGAAGCTTTCTTT.

This clonotype was counted ten times or more. The V call is TRBV20-1, the J call TRBJ2-7, with 9 bases fitting TRBD2. The junction had 11 bases not matched to a gene; V was cut back by 5 bases and J by 3 bases. The CDR3 totals 15 residues. CDR1 and CDR2 (germline): DFQATT, SNEGSKA (reference sequence). CDR3 region: CSAAHLSGGLYEQYF. The CDR3 DNA sequence: TGCAGTGCTGCGCACCTCAGCGGGGGGCTCTACGAGCAGTACTTC.

This clonotype was detected only a few times. The genes are TRBV6-5 and TRBJ1-5, with D hard to call. This CDR3 contains 12 residues. Germline CDR1 is MNHEY and CDR2 is SVGAGI. The ends were cut back, 2 bases at V and 9 bases at J, with 8 bases in the middle. CDR3 amino acids: CASSYPGGPQHF. For the CDR3, the DNA is TGTGCCAGCAGTTACCCGGGAGGGCCCCAGCATTTT.

V and J are TRBV7-2 and TRBJ2-3; 7 positions agree with TRBD1. Germline trimming cut 5 bases from V and 2 bases from J; bases unmatched to any gene: 7. The CDR3 length is 15 residues. Looked up from germline, CDR1 is SGHTA and CDR2 is FQGNSA. CDR3 loop: CASSPTGAATDTQYF. The CDR3 region has the DNA TGTGCCAGCAGCCCAACAGGGGCCGCCACAGATACGCAGTATTTT.

This clonotype was seen only a few times. The rearrangement links TRBV6-1 to TRBJ2-3; 9 nucleotides line up with TRBD2. Germline values: CDR1 MNHNS, CDR2 SASEGT. J gave up 4 bases and V 3 bases, and 17 bases lay outside the gene matches. The CDR3 spans 19 residues. CDR3 residues: CASSDPAGGSEKLADTQYF. Written as DNA, the CDR3 is TGTGCCAGCAGTGATCCAGCGGGGGGCTCAGAGAAGTTAGCAGATACGCAGTATTTT.

This clonotype was recorded a few times. V is TRBV7-2 and J is TRBJ2-3, with 12 bases identical to TRBD2. V was clipped by 5 bases and J by 3 bases; unmatched bases: 9. This CDR3 spans 17 amino acids. Per germline, CDR1 SGHTA and CDR2 FQGNSA. The CDR3 spells CASSLGLAGKGTDTQYF. CDR3 in DNA: TGTGCCAGCAGCCTTGGACTAGCGGGGAAGGGTACAGATACGCAGTATTTT.

Comments on this clonotype: A much larger clone lies one base from this, so it may be a read error. V gene TRBV7-9 combines with J gene TRBJ2-7; 8 nucleotides match TRBD1. This CDR3 region has 15 residues. Trimming removed 4 bases from V and 3 bases from J; junction bases left unmatched: 8. Germline V gene lookup returns CDR1 SEHNR and CDR2 FQNEAQ (reference sequence). CDR3 sequence (DNA): TGTGCCAGCAGCTCCCCGAGACAGGGGTTCTACGAGCAGTACTTC. It yields the protein CASSSPRQGFYEQYF. Variable domain in full (rest from reference TRBV7-9 and TRBJ2-7): DTGVSQNPRHKITKRGQNVTFRCDPISEHNRLYWYRQTLGQGPEFLTYFQNEAQLEKSRLLSDRFSAERPKGSFSTLEIQRTEQGDSAMYLCASSSPRQGFYEQYFGPGTRLTVT.

This clonotype came up a few times. J is TRBJ2-1 and V is TRBV4-3; 10 bases line up with TRBD1. The length of the CDR3 is 19 residues. Germline loops: CDR1 LGHNA, CDR2 YSLEER. The V gene end was trimmed by 4 bases and the J gene end by 4 bases; junction bases not matched to a gene: 16. The DNA of the CDR3 is TGCGCCAGCAGCCCGCGCGGGACAGGGGACTCTTACGTTTACAATGAGCAGTTCTTC. Translated: CASSPRGTGDSYVYNEQFF.

Details on this clonotype: A read error may be the cause here, since a much bigger clone is one base away. The rearrangement links TRBV15 to TRBJ2-3; no firm D call. The CDR3 has 13 amino acids. V was trimmed by 1 base and J by 5 bases, leaving 7 bases between them. Germline CDR1 reads LNHNV; CDR2 reads YYDKDF (reference sequence). The CDR3 bases are TGTGCCACCAGCAGAGGTGCCGGAGATACGCAGTATTTT. Encoded protein: CATSRGAGDTQYF.

The chain links TRBV7-2 to TRBJ2-3; 9 positions match TRBD2. The CDR3 has 16 amino acids. V was clipped by 3 bases and J by 5 bases; unmatched bases: 9. Germline-derived CDR1 and CDR2 are SGHTA and FQGNSA. The chain's CDR3 is CASSLTAGGPVDTQYF. CDR3 nucleotides: TGTGCCAGCAGCTTGACGGCGGGGGGGCCTGTAGATACGCAGTATTTT.

The chain employs TRBV7-8 and TRBJ2-1; the D gene is possibly TRBD2 (6 bases). Germline CDR1 is SGHVS and CDR2 is FQNEAQ. Trimming removed 4 bases at V and 2 bases at J, with 18 bases between. The CDR3 contains 17 residues. The CDR3 here is CASSSSNRLGTYNEQFF. In DNA form, the CDR3 reads TGTGCCAGCAGCTCCTCAAACCGACTAGGTACCTACAATGAGCAGTTCTTC. Full variable domain (rest looked up from reference TRBV7-8 and TRBJ2-1): GAGVSQSPRYKVAKRGQDVALRCDPISGHVSLFWYQQALGQGPEFLTYFQNEAQLDKSGLPSDRFFAERPEGSVSTLKIQRTQQEDSAVYLCASSSSNRLGTYNEQFFGPGTRLTVL.

This clonotype was observed many times. The chain's CDR3 is CASSQGVGSSYEQYF. The CDR3 coding sequence is TGCGCCAGCAGCCAAGGGGTTGGGAGCTCCTACGAGCAGTACTTC. The chain couples TRBV4-3 to TRBJ2-7; TRBD2 might be the D (5 bases). Germline assignment: CDR1 LGHNA and CDR2 YSLEER. Between the trimmed V and J ends, which lost 1 base and 0 bases, there was a span of 10 bases. CDR3 length equals 15 residues.

This clonotype was picked up a small number of times. CDR3 DNA: TGTGCCAGTAGACCAGGGGGCAGTCAAGAGACCCAGTACTTC. Translating gives CASRPGGSQETQYF. The gene calls are TRBV19 and TRBJ2-5, with TRBD1 identical over 8 bases. The trim removed 6 bases at V and 2 bases at J, leaving 5 bases unmatched. In germline, CDR1 is LNHDA, CDR2 SQIVND (reference sequence). This CDR3 spans 14 amino acids.

The table lists this clonotype with many counts. The chain has TRBV4-3 and TRBJ2-7; D gene ambiguous. Per germline, CDR1 LGHNA and CDR2 YSLEER. The CDR3 contains 17 residues. V lost 8 bases to trimming and J lost 5 bases, with 28 bases between them. The CDR3, as DNA: TGCGCCAGCGGCCTTAGGAATAGAGACCTCGGATCCCACGAGCAGTACTTC. As protein: CASGLRNRDLGSHEQYF.

This clonotype was found many times. V gene TRBV6-2 or TRBV6-3 combines with J gene TRBJ1-1; D is unclear. This CDR3 contains 13 residues. The V gene lost 7 bases and the J gene lost 4 bases, with 13 bases spanning the gap. Germline values: CDR1 MNHEY, CDR2 SVGEGT. The DNA of the CDR3 is TGTGCCAGCACTTTCGGCTGGGGCACTGAAGCTTTCTTT. Protein: CASTFGWGTEAFF.

This clonotype has ten or more counts. The DNA for the CDR3 is TGTGCCAGCAGCGCGCGACAGGGGGTGATACAGTATAGCAATCAGCCCCAGCATTTT. It translates to CASSARQGVIQYSNQPQHF. The rearrangement uses TRBV7-8 and TRBJ1-5; 9 nucleotides align to TRBD1. V lost 5 bases, J lost 0 bases, and 14 bases stayed unmatched. CDR3 length equals 19 residues. Germline CDR1 reads SGHVS; CDR2 reads FQNEAQ.

This clonotype was counted at least ten times. The chain carries TRBV5-5 and TRBJ2-7; the match to TRBD1 covers 11 bases. V trimming: 2 bases; J trimming: 4 bases; junction bases outside the gene matches: 5. CDR3 size: 15 residues. Germline V gives CDR1 SGHKS, CDR2 YYEKEE (reference sequence). DNA of the CDR3: TGTGCCAGCAGCTTCACCGGGACAGGGGGTTACGAGCAGTACTTC. Amino acids: CASSFTGTGGYEQYF.

This clonotype has at least ten counts. This chain connects TRBV7-9 to TRBJ2-3, with D possibly TRBD1 on 6 matching bases. Trimming removed 4 bases at V and 0 bases at J, with 11 bases between. Germline values: CDR1 SEHNR, CDR2 FQNEAQ (reference sequence). The CDR3 length is 15 residues. CDR3 DNA sequence: TGTGCCAGCAGCTCCGGGACAACTAGCACAGATACGCAGTATTTT. Translation gives CASSSGTTSTDTQYF.